These T cell receptor beta chains were read from a single sample in a study of shared clonotypes between healthy human individuals. The assay was immunoSEQ multiplex PCR, and TCRdb's table has in-frame clones only and misses some. The repertoire has 2 million to 2.5 million clones, approximately 96% of them found once; the top ten carry approximately 0.13%. Sequenced sample: naive CD4+ T cells sorted from blood. The origin of the receptors is a man aged 18-30 years in good health. Both conserved end residues are part of each CDR3. Each record gives: V gene, J gene, clone size, D gene, CDR3 DNA, CDR3 protein. A D gene is named only where the DNA matches it firmly. The listing skips clone size in some rows; elsewhere it reads once, few, many or a size class.

TRBV12-5	TRBJ1-2	NA	NA	TGTGCTAGTGGTTTGGTACCAGGCTTTGCAGGGCACTATGGCTACACCTTC	CASGLVPGFAGHYGYTF
TRBV7-9	TRBJ1-3	NA	TRBD1	TGTGCCAGCAGCGCCTACGGACAGGAGTCTGGAAACACCATATATTTT	CASSAYGQESGNTIYF
TRBV4-3	TRBJ2-7	NA	NA	TGCGCCAGCAGCCAAGATATCCAGGGGTGGGAGCAGTACTTC	CASSQDIQGWEQYF
TRBV13	TRBJ2-7	NA	TRBD1	TGTGCCAGCAGCTTAACCGGGACAGGGGCCTACGAGCAGTACTTC	CASSLTGTGAYEQYF
TRBV5-6	TRBJ1-1	NA	TRBD1	TGTGCCAGCAGCTTCTTGACAGGGGCTCTTAGTGGTACTGAAGCTTTCTTT	CASSFLTGALSGTEAFF
TRBV11-1	TRBJ2-5	NA	TRBD2	TGTGCCAGCAGCTTAGGGACGGGGGGGCCAGCGGAGACCCAGTACTTC	CASSLGTGGPAETQYF
TRBV19	TRBJ1-6	once	NA	TGTGCCAGTGGGAGCGGGTCCCTCGGGCCCTATAATTCACCCCTCCACTTT	CASGSGSLGPYNSPLHF
TRBV30	TRBJ2-3	NA	NA	TGTGCCTGGACCACTGGACCTAGGGTGCAGTATTTT	CAWTTGPRVQYF
TRBV7-9	TRBJ2-3	NA	NA	TGTGCCAGCAGCTTAATCTGGGGGGTCACAGATACGCAGTATTTT	CASSLIWGVTDTQYF
TRBV6-5	TRBJ2-3	NA	TRBD2	TGTGCCAGCAATCTAGCGGGAGCGGGTACAGATACGCAGTATTTT	CASNLAGAGTDTQYF
TRBV19	TRBJ1-1	NA	NA	TGTGCCAGTAGTATCGCAGATCTGAACACTGAAGCTTTCTTT	CASSIADLNTEAFF
TRBV5-1	TRBJ2-2	NA	NA	TGCGCCAGCAGCCTCGGGACTCTCACCGGGGAGCTGTTTTTT	CASSLGTLTGELFF
TRBV9	TRBJ1-2	NA	TRBD1	TGTGCCAGCAGCGTAGGTGAAGGGGGCGTCTATGGCTACACCTTC	CASSVGEGGVYGYTF
TRBV29-1	TRBJ1-4	NA	NA	TGCAGCGTTCCGGGACCCCATCGGGCTAATGAAAAACTGTTTTTT	CSVPGPHRANEKLFF
TRBV2	TRBJ1-6	few	TRBD1	TGTGCCAGCAGTGATTTGGGACAGGGCGACCCCCTCCACTTT	CASSDLGQGDPLHF
TRBV7-3	TRBJ2-5	NA	TRBD2	TGTGCCAGCAGCCTTCTAGCGGGGGGACAAGAGACCCAGTACTTC	CASSLLAGGQETQYF
TRBV19	TRBJ2-7	NA	TRBD1	TGTGCCAGTAGTACTGACAGGGTGGGGATCTACGAGCAGTACTTC	CASSTDRVGIYEQYF
TRBV30	TRBJ2-3	NA	TRBD2	TGTGCCTGGAGTGTACGTCTTAGCGGGGGGGCAGATACGCAGTATTTT	CAWSVRLSGGADTQYF
TRBV4-2	TRBJ1-5	NA	NA	TGTGCCAGCAGCCAAGATAGGGACCAGCCCCAGCATTTT	CASSQDRDQPQHF
TRBV19	TRBJ2-7	NA	NA	TGTGCCAGTAGTATCTGGGGGCGCTCCTACGAGCAGTACTTC	CASSIWGRSYEQYF
TRBV2	TRBJ2-5	NA	NA	TGTGCCAGCACCGACCTGACAGGCCAAGAGACCCAGTACTTC	CASTDLTGQETQYF
TRBV7-6	TRBJ2-1	NA	TRBD2	TGTGCCAGCAGCTTAGATCGGGAGGGTCTATACAATGAGCAGTTCTTC	CASSLDREGLYNEQFF
TRBV30	TRBJ1-1	NA	NA	TGTGCCTGGAGTCGGGATCGGACACTTCCCACTGAAGCTTTCTTT	CAWSRDRTLPTEAFF
TRBV2	TRBJ2-3	NA	NA	TGTGCCAGTATACCGGGACTCAGCACAGATACGCAGTATTTT	CASIPGLSTDTQYF
TRBV19	TRBJ2-7	NA	TRBD2	TGTGCCAGTAGTACCGCGGCGAGCGGGAGCCCGGGGGAGCAGTACTTC	CASSTAASGSPGEQYF
TRBV9	TRBJ2-7	NA	NA	TGTGCCAGCAGCGTAGAGAAGACTGGCTACGAGCAGTACTTC	CASSVEKTGYEQYF
TRBV28	TRBJ2-7	NA	TRBD1	TGTGCCAGCAGTTCAATAGGACAGGCCGACTACGAGCAGTACTTC	CASSSIGQADYEQYF
TRBV9	TRBJ2-1	NA	TRBD2	TGTGCCAGCAGCGCCCCCCTCAGCGGGGGGACGTACAATGAGCAGTTCTTC	CASSAPLSGGTYNEQFF
TRBV6-1	TRBJ1-2	NA	NA	TGTGCCAGCAGTGAAACCCGTTACGCGGATGGCTACACCTTC	CASSETRYADGYTF
TRBV9	TRBJ2-2	NA	NA	TGTGCCAGCAGCCCCCCGGGCAGGGGCAACACCGGGGAGCTGTTTTTT	CASSPPGRGNTGELFF
TRBV28	TRBJ1-3	NA	NA	TGTGCCAGCAAACTTTTGAGTACTGGAAACACCATATATTTT	CASKLLSTGNTIYF
TRBV29-1	TRBJ2-3	NA	NA	TGCAGCGTTTCATCGTCCACAGATACGCAGTATTTT	CSVSSSTDTQYF
TRBV4-1	TRBJ1-5	NA	NA	TGCGCCAGCAGCCAAGTTTCCTTAGACGGAGTTGGGCCCCAGCATTTT	CASSQVSLDGVGPQHF
TRBV6-1	TRBJ2-3	NA	TRBD2	TGTGCCAGCAAACCCAGCGGGGGAAGAGATACGCAGTATTTT	CASKPSGGRDTQYF
TRBV14	TRBJ2-7	NA	TRBD1	TGTGCCAGCAGCCAATTTTTCGGGAGGACCGGGACAGGGGAGCAGTACTTC	CASSQFFGRTGTGEQYF
TRBV29-1	TRBJ2-3	NA	NA	TGCAGCGCCTTAACCGGAGCAGATACGCAGTATTTT	CSALTGADTQYF
TRBV7-2	TRBJ2-2	NA	TRBD2	TGTGCCAGCAGCTTATGGAGTAGCGGGAGGGACACCGGGGAGCTGTTTTTT	CASSLWSSGRDTGELFF
TRBV7-9	TRBJ1-2	NA	TRBD1	TGTGCCAGCAGCTTAACGCTACAGGGGGCAAACTATGGCTACACCTTC	CASSLTLQGANYGYTF
TRBV15	TRBJ2-1	NA	NA	TGTGCCGCCCGACGGAGCTCCTACAATGAGCAGTTCTTC	CAARRSSYNEQFF
TRBV9	TRBJ2-3	NA	TRBD2	TGTGCCAGCAGCGTAGGTATTAGCGGGGGCTCAGATACGCAGTATTTT	CASSVGISGGSDTQYF
TRBV6-5	TRBJ2-7	NA	NA	TGTGCCAGCAGTTCCCAAAGACCATCACTCTACGAGCAGTACTTC	CASSSQRPSLYEQYF
TRBV10-3	TRBJ2-7	NA	TRBD2	TGTGCCATCATGCCTAGCGGGGGCTCCTACGAGCAGTACTTC	CAIMPSGGSYEQYF
TRBV6-5	TRBJ2-7	NA	TRBD1	TGTGCCAGCAGTTACCAGGGACAGGGGGCAGGGGAGCAGTACTTC	CASSYQGQGAGEQYF
TRBV28	TRBJ1-4	once	NA	TGTGCCAGCAGTTTAAGGCTGGGGGCAGGGAGTGTTGAAAAACTGTTTTTT	CASSLRLGAGSVEKLFF
TRBV5-1	TRBJ2-3	once	TRBD2	TGCGCCAGCAGCTTAAGGACTAGCGGGCCCCCCACAGATACGCAGTATTTT	CASSLRTSGPPTDTQYF
TRBV2	TRBJ1-1	NA	TRBD1	TGTGCCAGCAGCGAGACAGGGCCACTTGAAGCTTTCTTT	CASSETGPLEAFF
TRBV6-6	TRBJ2-5	once	NA	TGTGCCAGCAGTTACTCGACTCCGGGGGCGAAGACCCAGTACTTC	CASSYSTPGAKTQYF